The sequence of this T cell receptor beta chain was determined in a study of blood T cell repertoires in COVID-19. Study in general: Acute and convalescent COVID-19 samples came from the United States, Italy and Spain.

Participant ages covered about 18 to 90 years across 20 to 25 US areas. Participants had their cohort set by participant-reported clinical history. In the original analysis: It was from reference gene primer amplification that nucleated cell counts were estimated. Some clones are missing from TCRdb's copy, which holds only in-frame ones; the method was immunoSEQ multiplex PCR. For V, J and clone size, that table is used; D and trimming come from the DNA. The table records about 240,000 clones, about 86% of them present only once. Germline loops: CDR1 KGHDR, CDR2 SFDVKD. The CDR3 extends over 13 amino acids. The V end was cut by 5 bases, the J end by 2 bases, with 8 bases between. This clone is a singleton in its sample.

The V gene is TRBV24-1, the J gene TRBJ1-2; D is ambiguous. The clonotype originates from a woman aged 40 to 50 with acute COVID-19. The specimen sequenced was PBMCs or T cells enriched from blood (not recorded which). CDR3 DNA sequence: TGTGCCACCAGTGGACAACCAAACTATGGCTACACCTTC. Translating gives CATSGQPNYGYTF.